This T cell receptor beta chain was captured in a study of blood T cell repertoires in COVID-19. Remarks on this clone: Distinct nucleotide sequences in the sample also encode this CDR3.

In the study's own analysis: Amplified reference gene primers provided the basis for estimating nucleated cell counts. Sequencing used immunoSEQ multiplex PCR; TCRdb keeps in-frame clones, though not all of them. D and trimming were read from the DNA, whereas the V and J calls and clone size are those reported in that table. The sample carries about 190,000 clones, about nine tenths recorded once. CDR3 length: 15 residues. CDR1 is MNHEY and CDR2 is SVGAGI in the germline V gene. The ends were cut back, 0 bases at V and 4 bases at J, with 10 bases in the middle. The origin of this receptor is a man aged 30-40 years with acute or convalescent COVID-19. The sample taken for sequencing was peripheral blood. The chain recombines TRBV6-5 with TRBJ1-5; maybe TRBD1 (5 bases). CDR3 nucleotides: TGTGCCAGCAGTTACTCGGGTGGGGGGAATCAGCCCCAGCATTTT. It translates to CASSYSGGGNQPQHF.